This T cell receptor (beta chain) appears in the sequencing data of a study of cytomegalovirus exposure and HLA in healthy donors. Findings of the study overall: Follow-up analysis later connected one missense variant in DCLRE1C with trimming of TCR beta V- and J-genes. A previous analysis found most TCR beta V segments productive roughly 90% or roughly 30% of the time. Prediction of most subjects' HLA-A and HLA-B alleles by TCR beta sequences was reportedly accurate.

PCR employed 60 Vbeta and 13 Jbeta primers. Assay: immunoSEQ multiplex PCR; the TCRdb copy retains only in-frame clones and omits some. The profile shows 55,000 to 75,000 clones, roughly two thirds of them singletons. This clone has just a few counts. The antigen remains unidentified. The CDR3 consists of 14 residues. The junction had 4 bases not matched to a gene; V was cut back by 7 bases and J by 6 bases. Looked up from germline, CDR1 is SNHLY and CDR2 is FYNNEI. Source material: PBMCs. The TCR comes from a man in his thirties or forties in good health and CMV-seronegative. V gene TRBV2 combines with J gene TRBJ2-2; 11 bases agree with TRBD2. CDR3 region: CASTPSGGPGELFF. CDR3 nucleotides: TGTGCCAGCACCCCTAGCGGGGGGCCCGGGGAGCTGTTTTTT.